The sequence of this T cell receptor beta chain was determined in a study of blood T cell repertoires in COVID-19. The CDR3 has 15 amino acids. The V segment lost 3 bases and the J segment 2 bases; nucleotides outside the gene matches: 4. Germline loops: CDR1 MDHEN, CDR2 SYDVKM. As originally analysed: Reference gene primer amplification in the assay estimated nucleated cell counts. Here immunoSEQ multiplex PCR was the method, and the copy in TCRdb shows in-frame clones only, minus some. D and trimming were read from the DNA, whereas the V and J calls and clone size are those reported in that table. The table has roughly 50,000 clones, 90% seen once.

The rearrangement links TRBV28 to TRBJ2-3, with TRBD2 identical over 8 bases. Material for sequencing was peripheral blood. The sequence was obtained from a woman between 40 and 55 years old with active COVID-19. This CDR3 reads CASSLEAGATDTQYF. In DNA form, the CDR3 reads TGTGCCAGCAGTTTGGAAGCGGGGGCCACAGATACGCAGTATTTT.